This T cell receptor (beta chain) was sequenced during a study of blood T cell repertoires in COVID-19. V lost 2 bases and J lost 7, with 15 bases in between. CDR3 size: 15 residues. Germline V CDR1 and CDR2: MDHEN, SYDVKM. Libraries were prepared by immunoSEQ multiplex PCR; TCRdb keeps only in-frame clonotypes and omits some of them. Here the sample spans fewer than 350,000 clones, around 88% being singletons. The sample consisted of PBMCs or T cells enriched from blood (not recorded which). This sequence joins TRBV28 and TRBJ1-5; perhaps TRBD1 as D (6 bases). This sequence originates from a middle-aged woman who had recovered from COVID-19. CDR3 nucleotides: TGTGCCAGCAGTTTACGACAGGCAGGGATCCAGCCCCAGCATTTT. This codes for CASSLRQAGIQPQHF.